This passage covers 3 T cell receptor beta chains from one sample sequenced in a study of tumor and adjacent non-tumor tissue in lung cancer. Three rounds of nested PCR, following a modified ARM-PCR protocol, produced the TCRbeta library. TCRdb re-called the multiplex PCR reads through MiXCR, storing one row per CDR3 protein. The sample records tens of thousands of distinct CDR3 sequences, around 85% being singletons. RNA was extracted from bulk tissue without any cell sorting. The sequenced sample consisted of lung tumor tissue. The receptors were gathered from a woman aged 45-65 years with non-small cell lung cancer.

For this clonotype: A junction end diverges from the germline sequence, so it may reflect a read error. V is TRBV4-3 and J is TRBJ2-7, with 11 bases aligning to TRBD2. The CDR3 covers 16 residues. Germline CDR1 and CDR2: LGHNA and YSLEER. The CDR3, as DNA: TGCGTCAGCAGCCCCAGAATAGCGGGAGGGATTGGGGAGCAGTACTTC. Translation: CVSSPRIAGGIGEQYF.

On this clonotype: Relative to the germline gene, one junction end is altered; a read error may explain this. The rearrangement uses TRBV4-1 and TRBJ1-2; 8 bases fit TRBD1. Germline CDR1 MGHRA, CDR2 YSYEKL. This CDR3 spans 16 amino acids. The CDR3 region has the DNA TGCGCCAGCAGCCAAGATCCGTACAGGGGGAACTATGGCTATATCTTC. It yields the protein CASSQDPYRGNYGYIF.

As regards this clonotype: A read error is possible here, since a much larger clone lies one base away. The CDR3 region has the DNA TGCGCCAGCAGCTTGTGGGGAGCAGGGCACAATGTGCAGTTCTTC. Translation gives CASSLWGAGHNVQFF. The chain has TRBV5-1 and TRBJ2-1, with D possibly being TRBD1 or TRBD2 (5 bases each). CDR3 length: 15 amino acids. Germline CDR1 is SGHRS and CDR2 is YFSETQ.